In its sample, the clone carrying this T cell receptor beta chain was seen a few times. Tregs were sorted as CD4+CD25+CD127-/low cells. Each CDR3 protein gets one entry after TCRdb re-called the 5' RACE reads with MiXCR. This repertoire shows some 32,000 distinct CDR3 sequences, about a quarter found once; its top ten account for about 2.2%. CDR3 length equals 15 residues. Germline CDR1 and CDR2: LGHDT and YNNKEL (reference sequence). V dropped 4 bases and J dropped 9 bases, with 21 bases sitting between them. This receptor was obtained from a female donor with breast cancer. The chain carries TRBV3-1 and TRBJ1-2; D not certain. The specimen sequenced was tumor-infiltrating Tregs sorted from the breast tumor. In DNA, the CDR3 is TGTGCCAGCAGCCGATCAAAGGCCTCAAATGAAAGCTACACCTTC. This sequence encodes CASSRSKASNESYTF.